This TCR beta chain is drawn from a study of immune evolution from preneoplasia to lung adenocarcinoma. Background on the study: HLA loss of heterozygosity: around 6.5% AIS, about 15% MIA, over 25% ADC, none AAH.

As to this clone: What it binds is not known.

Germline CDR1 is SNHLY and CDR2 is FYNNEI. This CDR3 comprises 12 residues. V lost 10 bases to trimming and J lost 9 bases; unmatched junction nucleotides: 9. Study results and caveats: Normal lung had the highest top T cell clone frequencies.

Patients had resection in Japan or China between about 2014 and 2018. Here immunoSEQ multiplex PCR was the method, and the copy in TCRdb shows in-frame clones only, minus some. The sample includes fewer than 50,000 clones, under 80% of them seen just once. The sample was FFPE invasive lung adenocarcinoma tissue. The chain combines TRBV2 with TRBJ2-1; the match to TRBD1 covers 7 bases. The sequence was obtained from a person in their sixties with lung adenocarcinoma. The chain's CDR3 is CATTGLGGEQFF. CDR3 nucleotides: TGTGCCACGACAGGGTTGGGTGGTGAGCAGTTCTTC. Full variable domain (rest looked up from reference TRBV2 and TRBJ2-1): EPEVTQTPSHQVTQMGQEVILRCVPISNHLYFYWYRQILGQKVEFLVSFYNNEISEKSEIFDDQFSVERPDGSNFTLKIRSTKLEDSAMYFCATTGLGGEQFFGPGTRLTVL.